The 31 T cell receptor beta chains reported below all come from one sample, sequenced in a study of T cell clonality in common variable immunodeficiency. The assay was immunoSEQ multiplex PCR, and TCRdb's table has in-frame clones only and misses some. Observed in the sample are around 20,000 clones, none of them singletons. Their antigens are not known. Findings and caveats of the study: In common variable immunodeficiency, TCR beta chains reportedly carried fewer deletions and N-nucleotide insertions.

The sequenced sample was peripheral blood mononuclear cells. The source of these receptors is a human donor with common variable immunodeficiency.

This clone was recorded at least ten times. CDR3 amino acids: CSAIWDRGPDGYTF. CDR3 bases read: TGCAGTGCTATATGGGACAGGGGGCCGGATGGC. V is TRBV20-1 and J is TRBJ1-2, with 12 nucleotides matching TRBD1. The read ends 3 residues early relative to the CDR3; the germline J gene fills the gap. The germline V gene has CDR1 DFQATT and CDR2 SNEGSKA (reference sequence). Germline trimming cut 4 bases from V and 6 bases from J; bases unmatched to any gene: 6. The CDR3 extends over 14 amino acids.

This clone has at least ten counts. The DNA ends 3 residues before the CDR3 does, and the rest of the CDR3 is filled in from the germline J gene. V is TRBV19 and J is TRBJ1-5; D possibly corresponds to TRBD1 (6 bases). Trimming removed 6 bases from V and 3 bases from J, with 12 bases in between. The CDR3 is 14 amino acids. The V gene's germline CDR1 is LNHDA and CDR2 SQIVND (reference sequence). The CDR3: CASRDTGSNQPQHF. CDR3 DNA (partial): TGTGCCAGTAGAGATACAGGGTCCAATCAGCCC.

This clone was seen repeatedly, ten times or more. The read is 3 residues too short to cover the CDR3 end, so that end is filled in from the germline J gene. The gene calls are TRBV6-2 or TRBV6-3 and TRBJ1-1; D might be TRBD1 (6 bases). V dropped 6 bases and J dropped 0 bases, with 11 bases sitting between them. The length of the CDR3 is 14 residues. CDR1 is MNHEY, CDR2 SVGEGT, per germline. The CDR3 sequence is CASSSGDMNTEAFF. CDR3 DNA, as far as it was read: TGTGCCAGCAGCTCAGGGGACATGAACACTGAA.

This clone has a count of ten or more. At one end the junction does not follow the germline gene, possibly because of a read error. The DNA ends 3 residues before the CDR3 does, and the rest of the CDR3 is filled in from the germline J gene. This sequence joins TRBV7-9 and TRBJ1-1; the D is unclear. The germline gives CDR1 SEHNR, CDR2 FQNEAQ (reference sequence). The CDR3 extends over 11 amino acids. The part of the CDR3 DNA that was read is TGTTCCAGCAGCCTTAACTCTGAA. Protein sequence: CSSSLNSE. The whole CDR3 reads CSSSLNSEAFF.

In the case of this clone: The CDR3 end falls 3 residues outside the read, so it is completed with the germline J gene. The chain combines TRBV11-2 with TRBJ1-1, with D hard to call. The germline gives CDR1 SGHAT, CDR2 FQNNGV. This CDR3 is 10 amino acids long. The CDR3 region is CASSLREAFF. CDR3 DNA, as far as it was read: TGTGCCAGCAGCTTGAGGGAA.

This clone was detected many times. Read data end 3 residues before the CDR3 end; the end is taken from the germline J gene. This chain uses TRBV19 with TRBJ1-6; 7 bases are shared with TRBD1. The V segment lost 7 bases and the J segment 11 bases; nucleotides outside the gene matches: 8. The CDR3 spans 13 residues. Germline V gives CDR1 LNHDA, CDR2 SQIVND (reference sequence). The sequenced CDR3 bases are TGTGCCAGTAAGGGACAGCGTGGGGCACCC. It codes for CASKGQRGAP. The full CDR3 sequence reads CASKGQRGAPLHF.

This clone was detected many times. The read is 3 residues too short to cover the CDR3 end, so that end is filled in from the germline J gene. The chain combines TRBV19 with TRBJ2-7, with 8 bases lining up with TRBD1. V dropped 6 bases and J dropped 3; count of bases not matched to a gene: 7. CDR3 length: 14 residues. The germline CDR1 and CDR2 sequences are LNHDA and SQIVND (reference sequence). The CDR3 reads CASRPRQGFYEQYF. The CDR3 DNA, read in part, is TGTGCCAGTAGACCGAGACAGGGGTTCTACGAG.

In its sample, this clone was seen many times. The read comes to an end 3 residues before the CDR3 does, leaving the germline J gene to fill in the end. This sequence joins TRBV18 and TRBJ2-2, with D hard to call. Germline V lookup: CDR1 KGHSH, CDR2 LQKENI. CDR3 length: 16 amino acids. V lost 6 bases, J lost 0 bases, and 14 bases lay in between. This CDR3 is CASSLGKATNTGELFF. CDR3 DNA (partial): TGTGCCAGCTCGCTAGGCAAGGCAACGAACACCGGGGAG.

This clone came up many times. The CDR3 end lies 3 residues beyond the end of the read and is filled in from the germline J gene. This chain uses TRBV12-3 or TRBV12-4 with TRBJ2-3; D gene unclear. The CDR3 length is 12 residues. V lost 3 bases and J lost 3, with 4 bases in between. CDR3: CASSLRTDTQYF. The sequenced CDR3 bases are TGTGCCAGCAGTTTGCGAACAGATACG.

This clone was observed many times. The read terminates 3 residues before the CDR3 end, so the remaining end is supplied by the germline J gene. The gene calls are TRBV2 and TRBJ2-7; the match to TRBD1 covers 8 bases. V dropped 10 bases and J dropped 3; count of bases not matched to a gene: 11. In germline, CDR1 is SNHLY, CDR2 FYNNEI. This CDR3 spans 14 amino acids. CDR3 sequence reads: CATQLSRGRYEQYF. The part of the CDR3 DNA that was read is TGTGCCACCCAATTGAGCAGGGGGCGCTACGAG.

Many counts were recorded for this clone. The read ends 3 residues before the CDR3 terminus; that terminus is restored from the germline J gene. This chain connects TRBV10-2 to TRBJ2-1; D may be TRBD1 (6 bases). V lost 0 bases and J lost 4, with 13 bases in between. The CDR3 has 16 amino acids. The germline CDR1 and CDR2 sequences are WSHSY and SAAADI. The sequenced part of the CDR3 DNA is TGCGCCAGCAGTGAGTCGAACCCCAGGGGATACAATGAG. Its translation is CASSESNPRGYNE. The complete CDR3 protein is CASSESNPRGYNEQFF.

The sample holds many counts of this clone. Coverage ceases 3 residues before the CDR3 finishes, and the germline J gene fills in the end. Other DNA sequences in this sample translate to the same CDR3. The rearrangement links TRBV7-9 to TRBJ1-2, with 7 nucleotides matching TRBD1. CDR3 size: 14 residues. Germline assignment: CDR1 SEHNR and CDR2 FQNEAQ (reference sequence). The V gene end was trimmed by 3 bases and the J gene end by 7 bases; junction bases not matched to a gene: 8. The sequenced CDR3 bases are TGTGCCAGCAGCTTGTCGGACAGGACTGGTGGC. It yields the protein CASSLSDRTGG. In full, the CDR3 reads CASSLSDRTGGYTF.

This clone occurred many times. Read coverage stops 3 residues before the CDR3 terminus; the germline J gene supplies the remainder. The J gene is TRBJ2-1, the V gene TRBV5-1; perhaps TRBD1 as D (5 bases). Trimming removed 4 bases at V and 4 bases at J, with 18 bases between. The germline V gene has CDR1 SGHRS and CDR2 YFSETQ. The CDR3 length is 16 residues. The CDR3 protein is CASSVDGAHLYNEQFF. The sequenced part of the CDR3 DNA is TGCGCCAGCAGCGTGGATGGGGCCCATTTATACAATGAG.

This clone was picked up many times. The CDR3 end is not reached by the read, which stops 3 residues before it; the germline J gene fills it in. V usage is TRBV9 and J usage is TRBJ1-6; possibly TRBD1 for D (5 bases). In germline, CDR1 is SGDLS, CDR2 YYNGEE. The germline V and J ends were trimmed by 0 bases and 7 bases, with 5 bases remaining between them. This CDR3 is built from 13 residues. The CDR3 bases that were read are TGTGCCAGCAGCGTAGAGGGGAATTCACCC. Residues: CASSVEGNSP. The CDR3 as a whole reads CASSVEGNSPLHF.

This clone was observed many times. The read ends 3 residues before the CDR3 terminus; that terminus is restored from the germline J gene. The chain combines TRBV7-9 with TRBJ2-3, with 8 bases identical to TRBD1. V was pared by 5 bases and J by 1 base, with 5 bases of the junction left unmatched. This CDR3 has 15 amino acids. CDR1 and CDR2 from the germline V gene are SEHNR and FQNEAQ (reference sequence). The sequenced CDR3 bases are TGTGCCAGCAGCCCAGACAGGGGCGGCACAGATACG. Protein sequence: CASSPDRGGTDT. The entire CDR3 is CASSPDRGGTDTQYF.

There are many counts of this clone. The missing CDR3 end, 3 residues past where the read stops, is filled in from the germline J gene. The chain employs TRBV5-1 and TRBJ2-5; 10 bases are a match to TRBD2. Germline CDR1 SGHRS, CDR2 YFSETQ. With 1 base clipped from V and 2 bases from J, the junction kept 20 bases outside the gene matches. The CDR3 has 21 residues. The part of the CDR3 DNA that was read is TGCGCCAGCAGCTTGATCGGGTCGTTAGCGGGGGGCACCGACCCTCAAGAGACC. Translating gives CASSLIGSLAGGTDPQET. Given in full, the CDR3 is CASSLIGSLAGGTDPQETQYF.

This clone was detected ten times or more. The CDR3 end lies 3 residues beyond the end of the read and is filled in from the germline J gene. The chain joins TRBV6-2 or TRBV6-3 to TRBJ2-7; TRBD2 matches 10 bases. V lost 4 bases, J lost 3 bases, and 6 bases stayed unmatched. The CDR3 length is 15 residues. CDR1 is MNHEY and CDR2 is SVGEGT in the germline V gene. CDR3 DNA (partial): TGTGCCAGCAGTTCTAATAGCGGGGGGTTCTACGAG. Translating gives CASSSNSGGFYE. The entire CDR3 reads CASSSNSGGFYEQYF.

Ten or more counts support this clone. The CDR3 region is CASSQVGAGVYNEQFF. The CDR3 DNA, read in part, is TGTGCCAGCTCCCAGGTGGGAGCGGGGGTTTACAATGAG. This rearrangement joins TRBV18 to TRBJ2-1, with TRBD2 matching 8 bases. Read data end 3 residues before the CDR3 end; the end is taken from the germline J gene. V was pared by 6 bases and J by 4 bases, with 11 bases of the junction left unmatched. The CDR3 totals 16 residues. Per germline, CDR1 KGHSH and CDR2 LQKENI.

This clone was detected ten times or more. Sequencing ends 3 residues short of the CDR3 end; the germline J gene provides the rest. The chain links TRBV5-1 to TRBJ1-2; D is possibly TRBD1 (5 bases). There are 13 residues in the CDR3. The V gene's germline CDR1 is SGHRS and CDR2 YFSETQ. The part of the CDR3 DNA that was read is TGCGCCAGCAGCTTGCTTCCAGGGAGCGGC. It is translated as CASSLLPGSG. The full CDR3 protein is CASSLLPGSGYTF.

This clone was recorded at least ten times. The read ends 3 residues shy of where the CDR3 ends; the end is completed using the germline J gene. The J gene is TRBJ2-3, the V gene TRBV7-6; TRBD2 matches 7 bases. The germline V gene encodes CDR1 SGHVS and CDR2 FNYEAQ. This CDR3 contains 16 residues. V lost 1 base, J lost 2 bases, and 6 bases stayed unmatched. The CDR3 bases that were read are TGTGCCAGCAGCTTAGATCCTAGCGGTTACACAGATACG. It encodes CASSLDPSGYTDT. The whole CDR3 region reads CASSLDPSGYTDTQYF.

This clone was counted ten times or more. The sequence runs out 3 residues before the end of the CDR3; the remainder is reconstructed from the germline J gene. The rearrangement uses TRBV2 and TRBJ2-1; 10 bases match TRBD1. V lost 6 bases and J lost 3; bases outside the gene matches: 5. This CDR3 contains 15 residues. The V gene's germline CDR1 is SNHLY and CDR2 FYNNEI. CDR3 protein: CASSLGQGGYNEQFF. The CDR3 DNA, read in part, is TGTGCCAGCAGCCTTGGACAGGGGGGCTACAATGAG.

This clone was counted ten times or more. CDR3 DNA, as far as it was read: TGCGCCAGCAGTGAGACAGGTTGTTCTACATACGAG. It specifies CASSETGCSTYE. In full, the CDR3 is CASSETGCSTYEQYF. The chain uses TRBV10-1 and TRBJ2-7; D perhaps matches TRBD1 (5 bases). The CDR3 end lies 3 residues beyond the end of the read and is filled in from the germline J gene. The CDR3 has 15 residues. CDR1 is WNHNN and CDR2 is SYGVQD in the germline V gene (reference sequence). V lost 2 bases and J lost 4, with 15 bases in between.

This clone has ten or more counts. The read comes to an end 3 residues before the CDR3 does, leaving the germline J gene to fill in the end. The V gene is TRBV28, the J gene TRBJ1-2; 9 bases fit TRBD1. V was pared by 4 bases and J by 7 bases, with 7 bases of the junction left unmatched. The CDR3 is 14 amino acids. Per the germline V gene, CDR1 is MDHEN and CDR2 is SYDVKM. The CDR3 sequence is CASSSYGDRVGYTF. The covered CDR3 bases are TGTGCCAGCAGTTCCTATGGGGACAGGGTTGGC.

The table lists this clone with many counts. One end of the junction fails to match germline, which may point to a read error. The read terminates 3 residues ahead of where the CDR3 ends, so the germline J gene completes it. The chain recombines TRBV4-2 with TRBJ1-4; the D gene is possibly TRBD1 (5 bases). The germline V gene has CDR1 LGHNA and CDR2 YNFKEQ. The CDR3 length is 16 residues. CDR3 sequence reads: CASSQDLGVSRIELFF. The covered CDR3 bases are TGCGCCAGCAGCCAAGATCTAGGGGTGTCCCGGATTGAA.

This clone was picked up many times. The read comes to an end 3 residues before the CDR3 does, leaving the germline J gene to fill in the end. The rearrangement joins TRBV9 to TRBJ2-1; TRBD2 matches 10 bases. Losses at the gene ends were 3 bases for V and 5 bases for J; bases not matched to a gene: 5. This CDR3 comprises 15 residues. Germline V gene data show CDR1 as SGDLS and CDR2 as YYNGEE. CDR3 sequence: CASSGTSGAHNEQFF. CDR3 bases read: TGTGCCAGCAGCGGAACTAGCGGGGCTCACAATGAG.

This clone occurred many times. The CDR3 reads CASSLDGGDQDTQYF. The CDR3 DNA, read in part, is TGCGCCAGCAGCTTGGACGGGGGGGATCAGGATACG. The chain combines TRBV5-1 with TRBJ2-3; 8 nucleotides align to TRBD2. The read ends 3 residues shy of where the CDR3 ends; the end is completed using the germline J gene. This CDR3 is 15 amino acids long. CDR1 SGHRS and CDR2 YFSETQ come from the germline V gene. With V trimmed by 0 bases and J by 6 bases, 6 bases remained unmatched.

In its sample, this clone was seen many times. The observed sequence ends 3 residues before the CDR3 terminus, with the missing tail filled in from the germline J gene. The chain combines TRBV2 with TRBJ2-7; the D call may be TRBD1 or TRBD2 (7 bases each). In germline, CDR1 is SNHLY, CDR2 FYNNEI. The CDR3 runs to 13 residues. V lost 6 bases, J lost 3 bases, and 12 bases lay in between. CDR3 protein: CASRAGQFYEQYF. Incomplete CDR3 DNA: TGTGCCAGCAGAGCGGGACAGTTCTACGAG. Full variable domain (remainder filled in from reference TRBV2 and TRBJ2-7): EPEVTQTPSHQVTQMGQEVILRCVPISNHLYFYWYRQILGQKVEFLVSFYNNEISEKSEIFDDQFSVERPDGSNFTLKIRSTKLEDSAMYFCASRAGQFYEQYFGPGTRLTVT.

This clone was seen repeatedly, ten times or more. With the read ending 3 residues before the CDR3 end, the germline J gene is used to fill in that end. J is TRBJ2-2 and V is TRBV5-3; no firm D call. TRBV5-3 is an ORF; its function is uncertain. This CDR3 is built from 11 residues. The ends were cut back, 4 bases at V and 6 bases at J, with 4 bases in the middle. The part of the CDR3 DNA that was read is TGTGCCAGAAGCCCTGCCGGGGAG. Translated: CARSPAGE. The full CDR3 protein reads CARSPAGELFF.

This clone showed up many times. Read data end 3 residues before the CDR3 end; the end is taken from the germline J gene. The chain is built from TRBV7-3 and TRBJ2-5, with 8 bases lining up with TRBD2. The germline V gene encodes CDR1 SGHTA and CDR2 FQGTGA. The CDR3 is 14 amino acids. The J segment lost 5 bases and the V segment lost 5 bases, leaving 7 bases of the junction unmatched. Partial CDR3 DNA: TGTGCCAGCAGCCCCGGACTAGCAGGGGAGACC. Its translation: CASSPGLAGET. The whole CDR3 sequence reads CASSPGLAGETQYF.

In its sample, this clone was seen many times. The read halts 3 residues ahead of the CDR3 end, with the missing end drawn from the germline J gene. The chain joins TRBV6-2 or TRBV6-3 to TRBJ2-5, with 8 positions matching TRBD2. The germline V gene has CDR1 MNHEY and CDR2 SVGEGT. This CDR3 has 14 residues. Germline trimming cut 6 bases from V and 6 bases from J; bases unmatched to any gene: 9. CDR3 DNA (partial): TGTGCCAGCAGCCATAGCGGGGAGAGGAAGACC. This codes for CASSHSGERKT. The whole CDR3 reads CASSHSGERKTQYF.

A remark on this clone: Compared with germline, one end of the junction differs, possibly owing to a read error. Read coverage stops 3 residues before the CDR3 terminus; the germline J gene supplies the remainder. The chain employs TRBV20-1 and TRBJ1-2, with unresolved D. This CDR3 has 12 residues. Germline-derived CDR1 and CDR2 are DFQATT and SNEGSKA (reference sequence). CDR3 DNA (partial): TGCAGTGCTGGAGACGGGTCCTATGGC. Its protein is CSAGDGSYG. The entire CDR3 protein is CSAGDGSYGYTF.